A selection of T cell receptor beta chains follows, all from one sample in a study of T-cell reconstitution after alpha-beta-depleted transplantation in children. From the PCR reads, TCRdb called clonotypes with MiXCR, one entry per CDR3 protein. This table holds about 140,000 distinct CDR3 sequences, roughly 8.8% found once. The sample in question was PBMCs, mostly from graft donor cells, obtained 180 days after TCRalphabeta/CD19-depleted stem cell transplant. The origin of the receptors is a female patient between 2 and 15 years old who had a stem cell transplant for congenital amegakaryocytic thrombocytopenia, so the T cells may come from the graft donor. Both conserved end residues are part of each CDR3. The D gene is left open where the match is weak. Expanded clones get a size class; other rows say once, few or many, or leave the size out.

clone_size	d_call	v_call	j_call	cdr3_nt	cdr3_aa
few	TRBD1	TRBV2	TRBJ1-2	TGTGCCAGCTCAGACAGGGCGAACTATGGCTACACCTTC	CASSDRANYGYTF
many	-	TRBV5-4	TRBJ2-2	TGTGCCAGCAGCTTGGCGGGCCTCACCGGGGAGCTGTTTTTT	CASSLAGLTGELFF
few	TRBD1	TRBV20-1	TRBJ2-7	TGCAGTGCTAGAACCGGGACAGGAGGGGACTACGAGCAGTACTTC	CSARTGTGGDYEQYF
-	-	TRBV7-8	TRBJ2-5	TGTGCCAGCAGCTTATTTTCAGAGACCCAGTACTTC	CASSLFSETQYF
-	-	TRBV29-1	TRBJ2-1	TGCAGCGTTGACCCTTGGAGGGAGGCCTACAATGAGCAGTTCTTC	CSVDPWREAYNEQFF
many	TRBD1	TRBV10-3	TRBJ1-6	TGTGCCATCAGTGAGCGAACAGGGGATTCACCCCTCCACTTT	CAISERTGDSPLHF
many	TRBD2	TRBV6-1	TRBJ2-3	TGTGCCAGCAGTCGCGGGAGCACCACAGATACGCAGTATTTT	CASSRGSTTDTQYF
many	TRBD2	TRBV25-1	TRBJ2-1	TGTGCCAGCAGTGAAGCAACTAGCGGGACGGTTAATGAGCAGTTCTTC	CASSEATSGTVNEQFF
-	TRBD1	TRBV20-1	TRBJ2-4	TGCAGTGCTAGAGCCCCTGGACAGGGGGCCGTACGGTCCAAAAACAGTCAGTACTTC	CSARAPGQGAVRSKNSQYF
many	-	TRBV5-1	TRBJ1-2	TGCGCCAGCAGCTTGTGGAATGGCTACACCTTC	CASSLWNGYTF
many	-	TRBV18	TRBJ1-1	TGTGCCAGCTCACCACCGTTGGGGGTGAACACTGAAGCTTTCTTT	CASSPPLGVNTEAFF
many	-	TRBV5-1	TRBJ1-4	TGCGCCAGCAGCCGAGGGACTACAACTAATGAAAAACTGTTTTTT	CASSRGTTTNEKLFF
few	-	TRBV12-3/TRBV12-4	TRBJ1-2	TGTGCCAGCAGACAGCTAAACTATGGCTACACCTTC	CASRQLNYGYTF
-	TRBD1	TRBV28	TRBJ1-4	TGTGCCAGCAGCCCGACAGGGGGCGGGAATGAAAAACTGTTTTTT	CASSPTGGGNEKLFF
few	-	TRBV20-1	TRBJ2-3	TGCAGTGCCTCGGGGGGCCCCACAGATACGCAGTATTTT	CSASGGPTDTQYF
few	TRBD1	TRBV12-3/TRBV12-4	TRBJ1-6	TGTGCCAGCAGCGACAGGGCATCGCCCCTCCACTTT	CASSDRASPLHF
many	-	TRBV20-1	TRBJ2-7	TGCAGTGCTAGAGACTACGAGCAGTACTTC	CSARDYEQYF
-	-	TRBV7-2	TRBJ2-7	TGTGCCAGCAGCCCCTGGTTCGGTGGGGGTTCCTACGAGCAGTACTTC	CASSPWFGGGSYEQYF
few	-	TRBV12-3/TRBV12-4	TRBJ2-6	TGTGCCAGCAGTCTACACTCAGGGCTCTCTGGGGCCAACGTCCTGACTTTC	CASSLHSGLSGANVLTF
many	-	TRBV5-1	TRBJ2-7	TGCGCCAGCAGCTTCAGGGAAGGGGTCTCCTACGAGCAGTACTTC	CASSFREGVSYEQYF
many	-	TRBV20-1	TRBJ2-3	TGCAGTGGAGAGACCACCGGGGGTGCTAGCACAGATACGCAGTATTTT	CSGETTGGASTDTQYF
many	-	TRBV12-3/TRBV12-4	TRBJ2-6	TGTGCCAGCAGTGCTAGTTCTGGGGCCAACGTCCTGACTTTC	CASSASSGANVLTF
-	-	TRBV20-1	TRBJ2-7	TGCAGTGCAGCCAGAGGGGGGGGCCAGGCCGAGCAGCACTTC	CSAARGGGQAEQHF
many	TRBD1	TRBV4-2	TRBJ1-1	TGTGCCAGCAGCCCGGGACAGACGGACATTGAAGCTTTCTTT	CASSPGQTDIEAFF
once	TRBD2	TRBV30	TRBJ2-3	TGTGCCTGGTCCGGACTAGCGGCGGCAGATACGCAGTATTTT	CAWSGLAAADTQYF
many	TRBD2	TRBV20-1	TRBJ2-1	TGCAGTGCTATAATTCTAGCGGGAGACAATGAGCAGTTCTTC	CSAIILAGDNEQFF
few	-	TRBV7-6	TRBJ2-5	TGTGCCAGCAGCTTAGACGGACTAAGGACCAAAGAGACCCAGTACTTC	CASSLDGLRTKETQYF
many	-	TRBV5-1	TRBJ2-3	TGCGCCAGCAGCTGGGACACTAGCACAGATACGCAGTATTTT	CASSWDTSTDTQYF
many	TRBD2	TRBV28	TRBJ2-7	TGTGCCAGCAGTTTTAGTTTTTACTTCGTCGGGGGGTACGAGCAGTACTTC	CASSFSFYFVGGYEQYF
many	TRBD2	TRBV7-7	TRBJ2-2	TGTGCCAGCAGCCCCTGGGGGGGGGACACCGGGGAGCTGTTTTTT	CASSPWGGDTGELFF
-	-	TRBV2	TRBJ2-7	TGTGCCAGCGTAGAAGGGTTAGGAGTCTACGAGCAGTACTTC	CASVEGLGVYEQYF
many	-	TRBV24-1	TRBJ2-7	TGTGCCACCAGTGTTCTAATTTTAATCGGGGGACACGAGCAGTACTTC	CATSVLILIGGHEQYF
few	-	TRBV28	TRBJ2-1	TGTGCCAGCAGTTTATTGGGTTCTGAGCAGTTCTTC	CASSLLGSEQFF
few	-	TRBV6-5	TRBJ2-2	TGCGAAGAGATGGGCTCGGGCACCGGGGAGCTGTTTTTT	CEEMGSGTGELFF
-	-	TRBV19	TRBJ2-1	TGTGCCAGTAGGCCAGCGCGATCCAATGAGCAGTTCTTC	CASRPARSNEQFF
few	TRBD2	TRBV5-1	TRBJ2-7	TGCGCCAGCTCGGGGACTAGCGTCACCTACGAGCAGTACTTC	CASSGTSVTYEQYF
large	TRBD2	TRBV4-2	TRBJ2-5	TGTGCCAGCAGCCTGCCTATAACTAGCGGGGGGCAAGAGACCCAGTACTTC	CASSLPITSGGQETQYF
many	-	TRBV7-2	TRBJ1-4	TGTGCCAGCAGCACTTGGGGCAGCCTTAATGAAAAACTGTTTTTT	CASSTWGSLNEKLFF
few	TRBD2	TRBV19	TRBJ2-1	TGTGCCAGTAGTATATCTGCGGGAGTTGGTTTGAATGAGCAGTTCTTC	CASSISAGVGLNEQFF
many	-	TRBV5-1	TRBJ2-7	TGCGCCAGCAGCTTGGGGTCAGGAGACTACGAGCAGTACTTC	CASSLGSGDYEQYF
many	TRBD1	TRBV19	TRBJ2-5	TGTGCCAGCCGACAGGGGAAGGGGGAGACCCAGTACTTC	CASRQGKGETQYF
many	-	TRBV18	TRBJ1-2	TGTGCCAGCTCACCACCCCTGGGGAACTATGGCTACACCTTC	CASSPPLGNYGYTF
-	TRBD1	TRBV7-9	TRBJ1-4	TGTGCCAGCAGCCGTACAGGGGTCCCCCTGTTTGGAAAACTGTTTTTT	CASSRTGVPLFGKLFF
many	-	TRBV20-1	TRBJ1-6	TGCAGTGCTAGAGATCTGGGGATGGTGTATAATTCACCCCTCCACTTT	CSARDLGMVYNSPLHF
many	-	TRBV4-1	TRBJ1-1	TGCGCCAGCAGCCAAGATGGGTACAGGGAACGCCCGGGGACTGAAGCTTTCTTT	CASSQDGYRERPGTEAFF
-	-	TRBV7-8	TRBJ2-2	TGTGCCAGCCCTTCGGAAGTAGCGGTGAACACCGGGGAGCTGTTTTTT	CASPSEVAVNTGELFF
many	TRBD1	TRBV7-7	TRBJ2-2	TGTGCCAGCAGCCAGGGACAGGTTGGGGCCGGGGAGCTGTTTTTT	CASSQGQVGAGELFF
many	-	TRBV12-3/TRBV12-4	TRBJ1-1	TGTGCCAGCAGCCCGGGCCTTAGTCGGACTGAAGCTTTCTTT	CASSPGLSRTEAFF
many	TRBD1	TRBV3-1	TRBJ2-7	TGTGCCAGCAGCTCGCACAGGGGGCTGGTGGGAGAGCAGTACTTC	CASSSHRGLVGEQYF
few	TRBD2	TRBV20-1	TRBJ2-1	TGCAGTGCTAGATTTGGACTAGCCGGAGGTGAGCAGTTCTTC	CSARFGLAGGEQFF
-	TRBD1	TRBV30	TRBJ2-7	TGTGCCTGGAGTATTTGGACAGGGGCCTACGAGCAGTACTTC	CAWSIWTGAYEQYF
few	-	TRBV20-1	TRBJ2-3	TGCAGTGCTAGAGTCTTGACCCCATCCACAGATACGCAGTATTTT	CSARVLTPSTDTQYF
-	-	TRBV28	TRBJ1-2	TGTGCCAGCACCCCTGACAGATACTATGGCTACACCTTC	CASTPDRYYGYTF
few	-	TRBV9	TRBJ2-7	TGTGCCAGCAGCCCAGGGGGGAGGGCGTACGAGCAGTACTTC	CASSPGGRAYEQYF
-	-	TRBV5-1	TRBJ2-3	TGCGCCAGCAGGAACGCCCAACGGAGTGATGATACGCAGTATTTT	CASRNAQRSDDTQYF
-	-	TRBV6-2/TRBV6-3	TRBJ2-1	TGTGCCAGCAGCCCCAACAGGGGAGGGTACAATGAGCAGTTCTTC	CASSPNRGGYNEQFF
few	-	TRBV6-2/TRBV6-3	TRBJ2-6	TGTGCCAGCAGTTACCCCATGGCGGGACGCACCTCTGGGGCCAACGTCCTGACTTTC	CASSYPMAGRTSGANVLTF